This T cell receptor beta chain stems from a study of graft-versus-host responses after intestinal transplantation. Sequencing was performed with immunoSEQ multiplex PCR; in TCRdb, only in-frame clones are kept and a portion is missing. In the table there are around 110,000 clones, about nine tenths of which are singletons. Germline assignment: CDR1 MNHEY and CDR2 SVGAGI. V lost 4 bases and J lost 1; bases outside the gene matches: 3. The CDR3 is 14 residues long. A note on this clone: Its target is unknown.

The genes are TRBV6-5 and TRBJ1-1; the match to TRBD1 covers 7 bases. This receptor was taken from a human donor who received an intestinal transplant. Specimen: unstimulated CD4+ T cells sorted from spleen or lymph node cells, collected before intestinal transplant. CDR3 in amino acids: CASSWTGENTEAFF. The CDR3 DNA reads TGTGCCAGCAGTTGGACAGGTGAGAACACTGAAGCTTTCTTT.